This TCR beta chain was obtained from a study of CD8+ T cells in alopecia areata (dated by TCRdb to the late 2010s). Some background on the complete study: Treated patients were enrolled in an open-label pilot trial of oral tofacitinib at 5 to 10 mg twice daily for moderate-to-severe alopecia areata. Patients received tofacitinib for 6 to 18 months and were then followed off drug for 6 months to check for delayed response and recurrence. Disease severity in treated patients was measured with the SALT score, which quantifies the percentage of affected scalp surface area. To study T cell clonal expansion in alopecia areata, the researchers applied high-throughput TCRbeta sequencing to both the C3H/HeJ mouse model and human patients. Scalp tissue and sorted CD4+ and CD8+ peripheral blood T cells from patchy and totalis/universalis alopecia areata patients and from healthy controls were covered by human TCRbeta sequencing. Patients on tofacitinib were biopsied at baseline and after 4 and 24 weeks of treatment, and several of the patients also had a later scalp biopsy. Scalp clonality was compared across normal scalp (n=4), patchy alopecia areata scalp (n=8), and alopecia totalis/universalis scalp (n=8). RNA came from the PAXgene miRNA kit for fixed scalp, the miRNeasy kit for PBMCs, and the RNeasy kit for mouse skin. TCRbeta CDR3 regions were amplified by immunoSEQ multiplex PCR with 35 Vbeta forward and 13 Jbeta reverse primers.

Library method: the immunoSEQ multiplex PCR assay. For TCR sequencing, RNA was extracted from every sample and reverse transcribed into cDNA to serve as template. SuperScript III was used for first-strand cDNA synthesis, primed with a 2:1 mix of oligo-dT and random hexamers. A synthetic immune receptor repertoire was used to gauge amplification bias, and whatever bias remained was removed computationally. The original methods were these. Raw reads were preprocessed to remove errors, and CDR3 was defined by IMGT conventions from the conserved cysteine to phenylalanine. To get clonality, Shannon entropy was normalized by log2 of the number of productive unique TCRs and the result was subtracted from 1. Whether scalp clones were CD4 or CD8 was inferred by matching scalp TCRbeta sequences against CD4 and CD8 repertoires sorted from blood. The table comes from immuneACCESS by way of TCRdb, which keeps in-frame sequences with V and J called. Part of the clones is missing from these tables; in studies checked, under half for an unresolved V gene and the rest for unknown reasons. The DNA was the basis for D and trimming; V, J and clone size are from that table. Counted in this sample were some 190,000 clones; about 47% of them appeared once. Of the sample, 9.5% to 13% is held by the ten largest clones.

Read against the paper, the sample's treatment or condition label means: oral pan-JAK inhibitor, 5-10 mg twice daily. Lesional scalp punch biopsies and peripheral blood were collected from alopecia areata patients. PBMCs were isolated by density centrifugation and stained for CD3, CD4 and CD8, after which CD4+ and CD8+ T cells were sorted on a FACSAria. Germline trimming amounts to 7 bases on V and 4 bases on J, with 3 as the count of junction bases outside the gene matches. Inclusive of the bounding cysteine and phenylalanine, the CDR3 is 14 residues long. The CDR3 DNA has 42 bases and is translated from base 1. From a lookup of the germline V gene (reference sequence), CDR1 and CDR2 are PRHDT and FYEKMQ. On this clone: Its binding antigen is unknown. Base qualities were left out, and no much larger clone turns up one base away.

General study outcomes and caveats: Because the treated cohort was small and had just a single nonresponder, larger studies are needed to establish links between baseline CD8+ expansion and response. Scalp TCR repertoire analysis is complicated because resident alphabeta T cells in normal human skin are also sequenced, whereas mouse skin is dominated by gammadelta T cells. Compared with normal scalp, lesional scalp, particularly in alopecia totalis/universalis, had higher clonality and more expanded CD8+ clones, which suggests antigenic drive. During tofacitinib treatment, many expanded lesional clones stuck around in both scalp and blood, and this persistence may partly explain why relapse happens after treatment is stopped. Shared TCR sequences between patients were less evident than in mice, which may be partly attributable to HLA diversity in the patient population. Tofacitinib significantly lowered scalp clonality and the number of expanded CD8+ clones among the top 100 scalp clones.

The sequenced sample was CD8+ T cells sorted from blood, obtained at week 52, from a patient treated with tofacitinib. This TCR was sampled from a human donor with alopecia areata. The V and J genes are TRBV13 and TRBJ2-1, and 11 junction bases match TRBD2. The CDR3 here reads CASKTSGEYNEQFF. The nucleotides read TGTGCCAGCAAGACTAGCGGGGAGTACAATGAGCAGTTCTTC.